This section outlines one T cell receptor beta chain sequence together with its context. The table lists this clone with a count of one. Which antigen it targets is not known. No much larger clonotype is one base removed from it; base qualities were not supplied. This sample was taken from a study of blood T cell repertoires in COVID-19 (dated by TCRdb to the early 2020s). In terms of the full investigation: Samples covering the acute and convalescent phases of COVID-19 were provided by collaborators in the United States, Italy and Spain. The material from the prospective study consisted of cDNA or gDNA derived from T cells, B-cell-depleted T cells, or PBMCs. Deeply sampled blood TCRbeta repertoires from subjects exposed to, actively infected with, or recovered from COVID-19 were included in the dataset. The repertoires were made available in a free public database intended to serve as a resource for research on the immune response to SARS-CoV-2. Samples were obtained from the ongoing ImmuneRACE study (first 160 participants) and from about 1,300 subjects provided by 6 global collaborators. Sample metadata almost always included a de-identified subject ID, COVID-19 status, age in years and sex. Where available, HLA class I and class II types were taken from metadata supplied by the sample provider and were not determined by assay-based typing.

Whole blood was collected in K2EDTA tubes by collaborating institutions according to the institutions' own protocols. For TCRbeta analysis, collaborators shipped samples as frozen whole blood, isolated PBMCs, or DNA extracted from either of those sample types. At the junction V is shortened by 6 bases and J by 5 bases, with 7 bases in between. The CDR3 sequence holds 11 residues, the cysteine and phenylalanine included. This entry keeps only the CDR3 DNA: 33 bases, framed from base 1. Based on the germline V gene, the CDR1 and CDR2 sequences are SNHLY and FYNNEI. Findings and caveats that apply to the study as a whole: Clinical and demographic metadata were provided uncurated, with the amount varying by source and participant.

The immunoSEQ Assay, a bias-controlled multiplex PCR, was used to amplify TCRbeta CDR3 regions from genomic DNA. Regarding the original processing steps: The number of nucleated cells in each sample was estimated from the amplification of reference gene primers within the assay. To quantify the absolute abundance of each unique TCRbeta CDR3 rearrangement, sequence reads were collapsed and filtered. For each sample, productive Simpson clonality was calculated as the square root of Simpson's diversity index over productive rearrangements. What TCRdb holds here is the immuneACCESS table cut down to in-frame rearrangements. Part of the clones is not present; checked against another copy, under half of the missing clones reflect an unresolved V gene, and the others are unexplained. The V and J calls and clone size come from that table; D and trimming were worked out from the DNA. Across this sample there are nearly 85,000 clones, with approximately 82% seen only once. The ten largest clones represent 15% to 20% of the sample.

What was sequenced was peripheral blood. Recombination joined TRBV2 with TRBJ2-5; TRBD1 is perhaps the D gene, given 6 matching bases. The TCR was taken from a woman aged 55-75 years with acute or convalescent COVID-19. Here the CDR3 is given as CASRRGETQYF. The nucleotide sequence reads TGTGCCAGCAGGAGGGGGGAGACCCAGTACTTC.